One sample yielded the 27 T cell receptor beta chains listed below, sequenced in a study of CD8+ T cells in alopecia areata. Indicated treatment: oral pan-JAK inhibitor, 5-10 mg twice daily. Reverse transcribed after extraction, RNA yielded cDNA as the sequencing template. Sequenced by immunoSEQ multiplex PCR; TCRdb stores in-frame clones only, minus some. Among 110,000 or so clones, roughly 50% were seen once, and the ten largest hold about 3.3%. Source: CD4+ T cells sorted from blood, taken at week 24, from a patient treated with tofacitinib. Receptors originate from a human donor with alopecia areata.

This chain uses TRBV19 with TRBJ2-7; maybe TRBD1 (6 bases). This CDR3 contains 16 residues. The V end lost 5 bases, the J end lost 0 bases, and 17 bases lay between the germline ends. Germline V lookup: CDR1 LNHDA, CDR2 SQIVND (reference sequence). In DNA, the CDR3 is TGTGCCAGTAGTCCTCTTCGGACAGATTCCTCCTACGAGCAGTACTTC. Translation gives CASSPLRTDSSYEQYF.

The chain combines TRBV5-4 with TRBJ1-5; D ambiguous. CDR3 length equals 13 residues. Trimming left V 0 bases short and J 4 bases short, with 5 bases between. Per the germline V gene, CDR1 is SGHNT and CDR2 is YYREEE (reference sequence). CDR3 nucleotide sequence: TGTGCCAGCAGCTTGGATGTTAATCAGCCCCAGCATTTT. Translated, it gives CASSLDVNQPQHF.

The chain recombines TRBV23-1 with TRBJ1-5; a possible D gene is TRBD1 (6 bases). TRBV23-1 is reported as an ORF; its role is uncertain. Between the trimmed V and J ends, which lost 6 bases and 0 bases, there was a span of 6 bases. There are 13 residues in the CDR3. The CDR3 region is CASRDSSNQPQHF. The CDR3 DNA reads as TGCGCCAGCAGGGACAGTAGCAATCAGCCCCAGCATTTT.

The chain employs TRBV12-5 and TRBJ2-5; weak D call: TRBD1 (6 bases). The CDR3 length is 13 residues. Trimming took off 0 bases at V and 4 bases at J, with 6 bases between the two ends. In germline, CDR1 is LGHNT, CDR2 FRNRAP. CDR3 bases: TGTGCTAGTGGTTTGGTACAGGGAGAGACCCAGTACTTC. Protein: CASGLVQGETQYF.

The chain couples TRBV5-1 to TRBJ2-3; D not certain. V dropped 2 bases and J dropped 6 bases, with 4 bases sitting between them. The CDR3 consists of 11 residues. Germline CDR1 SGHRS, CDR2 YFSETQ. CDR3 sequence reads: CASSFVDTQYF. CDR3 bases: TGCGCCAGCAGCTTTGTGGATACGCAGTATTTT.

The chain uses TRBV7-2 and TRBJ2-1; D tentatively reads TRBD1 or TRBD2 (5 bases each). Germline values: CDR1 SGHTA, CDR2 FQGNSA. The germline V and J ends were trimmed by 5 bases and 3 bases, with 14 bases remaining between them. The CDR3 has 15 residues. The CDR3 loop reads CASSQTGTNYNEQFF. CDR3 DNA sequence: TGTGCCAGCAGCCAGACCGGGACCAACTACAATGAGCAGTTCTTC.

V gene TRBV30 combines with J gene TRBJ1-1, with 12 bases identical to TRBD1. The J segment lost 1 base and the V segment lost 4 bases, leaving 10 bases of the junction unmatched. This CDR3 contains 17 residues. Germline CDR1 and CDR2: GTSNPN and SVGIG (reference sequence). The DNA of the CDR3 is TGTGCCTGGACTACCGGGACAGGGGGCGCTGGGAACACTGAAGCTTTCTTT. It translates to CAWTTGTGGAGNTEAFF.

CDR3: CSVQGYYGYTF. CDR3 nucleotide sequence: TGCAGCGTCCAAGGGTATTACGGCTACACCTTC. The V and J genes are TRBV29-1 and TRBJ1-2; D gene unclear. The CDR3 has 11 residues. The germline V gene encodes CDR1 SQVTM and CDR2 ANQGSEA. Deletions cut 6 bases from V and 8 bases from J, with 13 bases between. Looking up the rest from reference TRBV29-1 and TRBJ1-2 gives the full variable domain: SAVISQKPSRDICQRGTSLTIQCQVDSQVTMMFWYRQQPGQSLTLIATANQGSEATYESGFVIDKFPISRPNLTFSTLTVSNMSPEDSSIYLCSVQGYYGYTFGSGTRLTVV.

CDR3: CAWSGGSTDTQYF. The DNA for the CDR3 is TGTGCCTGGAGTGGGGGTAGCACAGATACGCAGTATTTT. The chain couples TRBV30 to TRBJ2-3; D unclear. The CDR3 totals 13 residues. Trimming stripped 1 base from V and 0 bases from J, with 5 bases between. Germline assignment: CDR1 GTSNPN and CDR2 SVGIG (reference sequence).

Notes on this clone: This sample also contains other DNA sequences that code for the same CDR3. This chain connects TRBV30 to TRBJ2-3; D not resolved. The CDR3 runs to 11 residues. Trimming stripped 4 bases from V and 2 bases from J, with 4 bases between. Germline V gene lookup returns CDR1 GTSNPN and CDR2 SVGIG (reference sequence). CDR3 loop: CAWTLTDTQYF. The DNA for the CDR3 is TGTGCCTGGACACTCACAGATACGCAGTATTTT.

The CDR3 is CSGNRVGNTEAFF. The DNA for the CDR3 is TGCAGCGGTAACCGGGTAGGGAACACTGAAGCTTTCTTT. The chain recombines TRBV29-1 with TRBJ1-1, with no clear D. V dropped 7 bases and J dropped 1 base, with 13 bases sitting between them. The germline V gene encodes CDR1 SQVTM and CDR2 ANQGSEA. The CDR3 totals 13 residues.

The rearrangement uses TRBV4-1 and TRBJ2-5; D uncertain. The CDR3 sequence is 11 residues long. The V gene's germline CDR1 is MGHRA and CDR2 YSYEKL. The V end was cut by 7 bases, the J end by 7 bases, with 10 bases between. CDR3 amino acids: CASIPPGTQYF. The CDR3 bases are TGCGCCAGCATTCCGCCTGGGACCCAGTACTTC.

A few counts support this clone. This chain links TRBV2 with TRBJ2-5; tentative D call: TRBD2 (6 bases). CDR1 and CDR2 (germline): SNHLY, FYNNEI. This CDR3 is built from 14 residues. Between the trimmed V and J ends, which lost 9 bases and 4 bases, there was a span of 18 bases. CDR3 loop: CASGGRTGTETQYF. CDR3 bases: TGTGCCAGTGGAGGGAGGACCGGTACAGAGACCCAGTACTTC.

The chain carries TRBV29-1 and TRBJ2-3, with TRBD2 as a possible D gene (6 bases). Trimming removed 4 bases at V and 3 bases at J, with 8 bases between. Germline V CDR1 and CDR2: SQVTM, ANQGSEA. The CDR3 runs to 12 residues. Here the CDR3 reads CSVGRDTDTQYF. The CDR3 nucleotides are TGCAGCGTTGGGAGGGATACAGATACGCAGTATTTT.

CDR3 sequence reads: CASTGQAREAFF. DNA for the CDR3: TGTGCCAGCACCGGACAGGCACGTGAAGCTTTCTTT. J is TRBJ1-1 and V is TRBV2; 7 bases map to TRBD1. In germline, CDR1 is SNHLY, CDR2 FYNNEI. J gave up 7 bases and V 7 bases, and 6 bases lay outside the gene matches. There are 12 residues in the CDR3.

This rearrangement joins TRBV7-2 to TRBJ1-5; TRBD1 aligns across 9 bases. Trimming took 5 bases from V and 6 from J; bases not matched to a gene: 5. Germline values: CDR1 SGHTA, CDR2 FQGNSA. This CDR3 spans 14 amino acids. CDR3 protein: CASSDRTGAQPQHF. The CDR3 region has the DNA TGTGCCAGCAGCGACCGGACAGGGGCTCAGCCCCAGCATTTT.

The sample holds a few counts of this clone. No conserved phenylalanine or tryptophan is present at the end of the CDR3, so a read error is the likely explanation. The DNA is omitted, as the CDR3 cannot be located on it reliably, and the CDR3 follows TCRdb's listing. The chain links TRBV2 to TRBJ1-1; whether TRBD1, the table's D call, matches the DNA was not checked. CDR1 is SNHLY and CDR2 is FYNNEI in the germline V gene. The CDR3 length is 11 residues, termini included. The CDR3 spells CASSEFGPVTV.

CDR3 coding DNA: TGTGCCAGCAGCATCGGACAGGAAAGCACAGATACGCAGTATTTT. Its translation is CASSIGQESTDTQYF. V usage is TRBV9 and J usage is TRBJ2-3, with TRBD1 identical over 7 bases. Trimming cost V 4 bases and J 0 bases; bases outside gene matches: 5. The CDR3 totals 15 residues. Germline assignment: CDR1 SGDLS and CDR2 YYNGEE. The full variable domain, completed using reference TRBV9 and TRBJ2-3, is DSGVTQTPKHLITATGQRVTLRCSPRSGDLSVYWYQQSLDQGLQFLIQYYNGEERAKGNILERFSAQQFPDLHSELNLSSLELGDSALYFCASSIGQESTDTQYFGPGTRLTVL.

This clone was recorded only once. J is TRBJ1-2 and V is TRBV6-1; 7 bases fit TRBD1. The junction had 6 bases not matched to a gene; V was cut back by 2 bases and J by 6 bases. This CDR3 spans 14 amino acids. CDR1 is MNHNS, CDR2 SASEGT, per germline. The CDR3 reads CASSELGTDNGYTF. The CDR3 nucleotides read TGTGCCAGCAGTGAACTCGGGACAGATAATGGCTACACCTTC.

This clone has a single count. A read error is likely here: a far larger clone is one base away. This chain connects TRBV28 to TRBJ2-6; D is undetermined. This CDR3 is built from 13 residues. V was pared by 7 bases and J by 1 base, with 5 bases between. CDR1 and CDR2 from the germline V gene are MDHEN and SYDVKM. The CDR3 loop reads CASTFSGANVLTF. DNA of the CDR3: TGTGCCAGCACCTTTTCTGGGGCCAACGTCCTGACTTTC.

The chain employs TRBV28 and TRBJ1-5; a weak D match, TRBD1 (6 bases). The CDR3 is 13 amino acids. V lost 5 bases to trimming and J lost 3 bases, with 8 bases between them. From germline, CDR1 is MDHEN and CDR2 SYDVKM. The CDR3 sequence is CASSRGLNQPQHF. The CDR3 coding sequence is TGTGCCAGCAGTCGGGGGCTCAATCAGCCCCAGCATTTT.

This clone was observed a few times. The chain has TRBV7-9 and TRBJ1-3, with D uncertain. The germline V and J ends were trimmed by 2 bases and 0 bases, with 14 bases remaining between them. The CDR3 loop spans 17 amino acids. CDR1 SEHNR and CDR2 FQNEAQ come from the germline V gene (reference sequence). The DNA of the CDR3 is TGTGCCAGCAGCTTACACCCCGACTCATTCTCTGGAAACACCATATATTTT. As protein: CASSLHPDSFSGNTIYF.

The chain joins TRBV25-1 to TRBJ2-7, with 8 nucleotides matching TRBD1. This CDR3 region has 14 residues. With V trimmed by 5 bases and J by 2 bases, 5 bases remained unmatched. Per the germline V gene, CDR1 is MGHDK and CDR2 is SYGVNS. CDR3 nucleotides: TGTGCCAGCAGTCCCAGGACAGGGACCTACGAGCAGTACTTC. Its protein is CASSPRTGTYEQYF.

The rearrangement uses TRBV30 and TRBJ1-4, with D maybe TRBD1 (6 bases). The germline V gene has CDR1 GTSNPN and CDR2 SVGIG (reference sequence). The CDR3 spans 16 residues. V gave up 0 bases and J gave up 4 bases, with 15 bases separating them. CDR3 sequence: CAWSVIRRGLNEKLFF. In nucleotides, the CDR3 is TGTGCCTGGAGTGTGATTCGCAGGGGCCTTAATGAAAAACTGTTTTTT. Combining the CDR3 with reference TRBV30 and TRBJ1-4 gives the whole variable domain SQTIHQWPATLVQPVGSPLSLECTVEGTSNPNLYWYRQAAGRGLQLLFYSVGIGQISSEVPQNLSASRPQDRQFILSSKKLLLSDSGFYLCAWSVIRRGLNEKLFFGSGTQLSVL.

V usage is TRBV30 and J usage is TRBJ2-1; D is unresolved. V lost 0 bases and J lost 7, with 7 bases in between. CDR3 size: 12 residues. From germline, CDR1 is GTSNPN and CDR2 SVGIG (reference sequence). The CDR3: CAWSVTGNEQFF. CDR3 bases: TGTGCCTGGAGTGTAACTGGGAATGAGCAGTTCTTC.

CDR3 sequence (DNA): TGTGCCAGCAGCATTGGACAGGGGGCTAGCTATGGCTACACCTTC. Protein product: CASSIGQGASYGYTF. V is TRBV9 and J is TRBJ1-2; 11 nucleotides match TRBD1. With V trimmed by 4 bases and J by 4 bases, 6 bases remained unmatched. Germline lookup yields CDR1 SGDLS and CDR2 YYNGEE. The CDR3 loop spans 15 amino acids.

This clone came up a few times. J is TRBJ2-5 and V is TRBV6-5; D possibly corresponds to TRBD2 (5 bases). Per the germline V gene, CDR1 is MNHEY and CDR2 is SVGAGI. Trimming left V 6 bases short and J 2 bases short, with 10 bases between. The CDR3 is 13 residues long. For the CDR3, the DNA is TGTGCCAGCAGCCAAACGGGACAAGAGACCCAGTACTTC. It specifies CASSQTGQETQYF.